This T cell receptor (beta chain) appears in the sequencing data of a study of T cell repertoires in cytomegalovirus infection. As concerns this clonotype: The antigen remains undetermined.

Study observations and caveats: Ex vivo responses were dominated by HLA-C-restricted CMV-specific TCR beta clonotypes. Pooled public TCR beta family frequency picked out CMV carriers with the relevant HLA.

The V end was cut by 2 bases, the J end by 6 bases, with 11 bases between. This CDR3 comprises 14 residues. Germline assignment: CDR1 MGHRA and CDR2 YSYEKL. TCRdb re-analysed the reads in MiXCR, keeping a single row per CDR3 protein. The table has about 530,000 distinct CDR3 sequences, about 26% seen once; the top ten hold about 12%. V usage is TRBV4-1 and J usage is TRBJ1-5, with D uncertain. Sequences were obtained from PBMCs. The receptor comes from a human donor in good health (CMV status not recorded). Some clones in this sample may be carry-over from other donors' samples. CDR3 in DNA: TGCGCCAGCAGCCAAAAGACGGCCGGTCAGCCCCAGCATTTT. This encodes CASSQKTAGQPQHF.